Following are 6 T cell receptor beta chains from one sample sequenced in a study of regulatory T cells in long-lasting Graves disease (dated by TCRdb to the early 2020s). In the paper's terms, the time point label means: newly diagnosed GD, antithyroid drugs for less than 3 months. For both TCR sequencing and RNA sequencing, RNA was extracted from PBMCs using TRIzol. The method was multiplex PCR. The data were produced on an Illumina HiSeq 4000. To build TCR beta libraries, CDR3 regions were amplified by Arm-PCR using iRepertoire HTBI primers. Through fastp at Q25 and MiXCR, TCRdb rebuilt clones from the public reads, retaining in-frame beta chains. CDR3 protein duplicates are merged, each entry listing the most common genes and DNA. The sample has some 400,000 distinct CDR3 sequences on record, more than 12% of them singletons. Approximately 16% of the sample comes from the top ten. These data are also associated with another study on T cells in Graves' hyperthyroidism and ophthalmopathy.

Sequencing was performed on peripheral blood mononuclear cells (PBMCs), taken at new diagnosis, from a patient treated with antithyroid drugs. The receptors derive from a woman aged 25 to 45 with Graves disease. Donor details come from another sample of the same person, matched by shared clones.

The V and J genes are TRBV18 and TRBJ2-1; D might be TRBD1 or TRBD2, each matching 5 bases. Looked up from germline, CDR1 is KGHSH and CDR2 is LQKENI. Deletions cut 3 bases from V and 0 bases from J, with 24 bases between. This CDR3 has 20 amino acids. The CDR3 loop is CASSPPPQPTEGSSYNEQFF. CDR3 in DNA: TGTGCCAGCTCACCGCCCCCTCAACCGACCGAGGGGAGCTCCTACAATGAGCAGTTCTTC. Supplemented by reference TRBV18 and TRBJ2-1, the full variable domain reads NAGVMQNPRHLVRRRGQEARLRCSPMKGHSHVYWYRQLPEEGLKFMVYLQKENIIDESGMPKERFSAEFPKEGPSILRIQQVVRGDSAAYFCASSPPPQPTEGSSYNEQFFGPGTRLTVL.

This clonotype showed up just a few times. V gene TRBV19 combines with J gene TRBJ2-1; TRBD2 matches 9 bases. After removal of 4 bases from V and 6 bases from J, the junction contained 4 bases not matched to a gene. CDR3 length: 14 amino acids. CDR1 is LNHDA and CDR2 is SQIVND in the germline V gene (reference sequence). CDR3 sequence: CASSRASGVNEQFF. CDR3 bases: TGTGCCAGTAGTAGGGCTAGCGGGGTCAATGAGCAGTTCTTC.

This clonotype was recorded many times. The chain combines TRBV7-9 with TRBJ2-3; unclear D gene. Germline lookup yields CDR1 SEHNR and CDR2 FQNEAQ (reference sequence). This CDR3 is built from 12 residues. Trimming removed 4 bases from V and 6 bases from J, with 8 bases in between. The chain's CDR3 is CASSWLPDTQYF. In DNA form, the CDR3 reads TGTGCCAGCAGCTGGCTCCCTGATACGCAGTATTTT.

The V gene is TRBV19, the J gene TRBJ2-5, with D perhaps assigned TRBD1 or TRBD2 (5 bases each). Deletions cut 6 bases from V and 2 bases from J, with 16 bases between. Per the germline V gene, CDR1 is LNHDA and CDR2 is SQIVND (reference sequence). The CDR3 runs 15 residues. The CDR3, as DNA: TGTGCCAGTAGCCGGGGACCGACGATTCAAGAGACCCAGTACTTC. Protein product: CASSRGPTIQETQYF.

This clonotype was counted only a few times. For the CDR3, the DNA is TGTGCCAGCAGTGACCGGGGACGGCCTTGGGATACGCAGTATTTT. Its protein product is CASSDRGRPWDTQYF. V and J are TRBV25-1 and TRBJ2-3; D possibly uses TRBD1 or TRBD2 (5 bases each). Germline V gene lookup returns CDR1 MGHDK and CDR2 SYGVNS. V lost 3 bases to trimming and J lost 6 bases, with 16 bases between them. The CDR3 contains 15 residues.

This clonotype was seen a handful of times. The chain carries TRBV25-1 and TRBJ2-3, with 8 positions matching TRBD1. Unmatched junction bases numbered 6, after V lost 5 bases and J lost 2 bases. This CDR3 is 15 amino acids long. The V gene's germline CDR1 is MGHDK and CDR2 SYGVNS. The CDR3 nucleotides are TGTGCCAGCAGTACGACAGGGGAGGTCACAGATACGCAGTATTTT. Translation gives CASSTTGEVTDTQYF.